This T cell receptor beta chain was sequenced during a study of blood T cell repertoires in COVID-19. The CDR3 has 13 residues. V shed 4 bases and J 6 bases; nucleotides not matched to a gene: 6. The germline CDR1 and CDR2 sequences are SGHDT and YYEEEE. Measured with immunoSEQ multiplex PCR; TCRdb has only the in-frame clones, and not every one. The sample carries more than 200,000 clones, roughly 85% recorded once. The clonotype comes from a man aged 25 to 40 who had recovered from COVID-19. This chain joins TRBV5-6 and TRBJ2-7, with 8 positions matching TRBD2. The sequencing input was PBMCs or T cells enriched from blood (not recorded which). The CDR3 bases are TGTGCCAGCAGCCCAGGGACTAGTCGCGAGCAGTACTTC. It codes for CASSPGTSREQYF.